This T cell receptor (beta chain) came from a study of brain T cells in children with intractable seizures. Study conclusions and caveats: Absence of clones before surgery may stem from lower sequencing depth. Viral specificity was inferred only from CDR3 similarity; HCMV serostatus was unknown. Each case's top public CDR3 resembled known HCMV, EBV or influenza A CDR3s.

CDR1 SEHNR and CDR2 FQNEAQ come from the germline V gene (reference sequence). CDR3 length: 15 amino acids. V dropped 2 bases and J dropped 1 base, with 11 bases sitting between them. Libraries were prepared by immunoSEQ multiplex PCR; TCRdb keeps only in-frame clonotypes and omits some of them. The sample holds 7,500 to 8,000 clones, approximately 73% seen once. This clone has a handful of counts. As yet, its antigen is unknown. Sequencing was limited to surgery cases with top T cell transcript signatures in brain tissue. Before surgery, patients took at least one anti-epileptic drug. This rearrangement joins TRBV7-9 to TRBJ1-1, with D tentatively TRBD1 (6 bases). The clonotype comes from a boy younger than two with tuberous sclerosis and intractable seizures. The material sequenced was resected brain tissue, taken at surgery. DNA of the CDR3: TGTGCCAGCAGCTTAAGGGGACACCCGAACACTGAAGCTTTCTTT. Translating it yields CASSLRGHPNTEAFF.